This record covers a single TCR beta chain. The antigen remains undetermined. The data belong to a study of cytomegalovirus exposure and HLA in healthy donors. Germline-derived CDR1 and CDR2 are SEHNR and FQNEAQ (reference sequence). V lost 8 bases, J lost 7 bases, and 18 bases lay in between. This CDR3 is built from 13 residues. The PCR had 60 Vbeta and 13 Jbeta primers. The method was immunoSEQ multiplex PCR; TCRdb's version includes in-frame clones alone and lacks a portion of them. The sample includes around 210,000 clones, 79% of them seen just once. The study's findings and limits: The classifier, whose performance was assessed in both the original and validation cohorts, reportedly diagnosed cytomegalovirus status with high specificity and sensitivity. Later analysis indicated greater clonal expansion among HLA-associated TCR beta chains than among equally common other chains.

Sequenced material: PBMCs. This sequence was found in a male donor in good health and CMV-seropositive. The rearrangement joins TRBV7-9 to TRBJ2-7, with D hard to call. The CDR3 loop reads CASRPVDGLEQYF. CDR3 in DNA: TGTGCCAGCCGACCTGTAGACGGGTTAGAGCAGTACTTC.